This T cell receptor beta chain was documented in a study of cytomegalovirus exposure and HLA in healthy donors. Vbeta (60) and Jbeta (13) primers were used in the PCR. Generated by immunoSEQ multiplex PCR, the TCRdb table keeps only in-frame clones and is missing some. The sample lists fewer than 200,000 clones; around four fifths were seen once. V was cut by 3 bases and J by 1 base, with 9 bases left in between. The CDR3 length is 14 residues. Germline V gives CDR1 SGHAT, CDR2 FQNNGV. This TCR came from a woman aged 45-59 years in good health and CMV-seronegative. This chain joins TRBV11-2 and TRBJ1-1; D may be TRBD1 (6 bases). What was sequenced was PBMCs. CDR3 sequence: CASSFTGSNTEAFF. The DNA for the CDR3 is TGTGCCAGCAGCTTCACAGGGTCGAACACTGAAGCTTTCTTT.